These T cell receptor beta chains were read from a single sample in a study of CXCR3-negative and CXCR3-positive naive CD8 T cells. From the 5' RACE reads, TCRdb lists one entry per CDR3 protein and no DNA. The record lists 120,000 to 150,000 distinct CDR3 sequences, of which the ten most abundant hold approximately 0.28%. The sample comprised naive CXCR3+ CD8+ T cells from blood. These receptors all stem from a human donor in good health. Some clones in this sample may be carry-over from other donors' samples. Both conserved end residues are part of each CDR3.

v_gene	j_gene	CDR3aa
TRBV11-2	TRBJ2-5	CASSTEGHTLQETQYF
TRBV28	TRBJ2-1	CASSESGSSYNEQFF
TRBV6-4	TRBJ2-3	CASYKNNYRGDTQYF
TRBV29-1	TRBJ2-7	CSIRTGDSYEQYF
TRBV29-1	TRBJ2-5	CSVEDGREDPRGETQYF
TRBV27	TRBJ2-5	CASGGTGVQETQYF
TRBV28	TRBJ1-1	CASSFLQAGTEAFF
TRBV7-3	TRBJ1-1	CPSSLGPNTEAFF
TRBV29-1	TRBJ2-7	CSSGTGHYEQYF
TRBV7-2	TRBJ2-7	CASSSRGDPSSYEQYF
TRBV29-1	TRBJ2-6	CSVWNSSGANVLTF
TRBV29-1	TRBJ2-7	CSVGGGTSYEQYF
TRBV29-1	TRBJ1-2	CSAPGGGGYTF
TRBV15	TRBJ2-2	CATSGDSTGELFF
TRBV29-1	TRBJ2-7	CSVDERGHGLEQYF
TRBV28	TRBJ2-7	CASSSYRDRDEQYF
TRBV7-9	TRBJ2-2	CASNKRGPNTGELFF
TRBV28	TRBJ2-5	CASSLRDRGFQETQYF
TRBV28	TRBJ2-7	CASSLTGTLGEQYF
TRBV3-1	TRBJ2-5	CASRISGQETQYF
TRBV28	TRBJ1-2	CASSLLQGVHGYTF
TRBV4-1	TRBJ2-7	CASSQGHSASYEQYF
TRBV7-7	TRBJ2-2	CASSLSPVTGELFF
TRBV19	TRBJ1-5	CASNVDIVSYQEPQHF
TRBV7-3	TRBJ2-1	CASRISSGRSYNEQFF
TRBV4-3	TRBJ1-6	CASSQDRLVGGDNSPLHF
TRBV5-1	TRBJ2-5	CASSFYGGDVETQYF
TRBV12-3/TRBV12-4	TRBJ2-5	CASSITGQLTQETQYF
TRBV19	TRBJ2-1	CASSKPEDRGYEQFF